The 21 T cell receptor beta chains given below trace back to one sample, sequenced in a study of blood T cell repertoires in COVID-19 (TCRdb year 2020). The library was produced with the immunoSEQ multiplex PCR assay. As stored in TCRdb, this immuneACCESS dataset retains in-frame rearrangements with V and J assigned. A fraction of the clones does not appear; measured against another copy, unresolved V genes explain less than half of the discrepancy, and the remainder lacks a known reason. This sample holds roughly 120,000 clones; roughly 72% were observed only once. The ten most abundant clones make up around 6% of the sample. Input material: peripheral blood. Every receptor here comes from an elderly man with COVID-19, enrolled during active disease.

This rearrangement joins TRBV29-1 to TRBJ1-1, with 7 bases matching TRBD1. CDR3 length: 12 residues. Germline V gene data show CDR1 as SQVTM and CDR2 as ANQGSEA. V was clipped by 3 bases and J by 8 bases; unmatched bases: 6. The chain's CDR3 is CSVDYGTAEAFF. The CDR3 nucleotides read TGCAGCGTTGATTACGGGACAGCGGAAGCTTTCTTT.

CDR3 residues: CAWSKGAAGEKLFF. CDR3 nucleotides: TGTGCCTGGAGTAAAGGGGCCGCCGGGGAAAAACTGTTTTTT. This chain joins TRBV30 and TRBJ1-4; D perhaps matches TRBD1 (5 bases). The CDR3 sequence is 14 residues long. The V and J ends lost 2 bases and 8 bases respectively, with 15 bases between them. Per germline, CDR1 GTSNPN and CDR2 SVGIG (reference sequence).

In its sample, this clone was seen a few times. The chain links TRBV6-6 to TRBJ2-2; D is unresolved. Germline values: CDR1 MNHNY, CDR2 SVGAGI (reference sequence). The ends were cut back, 8 bases at V and 6 bases at J, with 4 bases in the middle. The CDR3 covers 10 residues. CDR3 in amino acids: CASGAGELFF. As DNA, the CDR3 is TGTGCCAGCGGAGCCGGGGAGCTGTTTTTT.

The chain recombines TRBV24-1 with TRBJ2-5; D ambiguous. From germline, CDR1 is KGHDR and CDR2 SFDVKD. V lost 2 bases and J 2 bases, leaving 8 bases between the germline ends. The CDR3 spans 14 residues. The CDR3 is CATSDWAEQETQYF. CDR3 nucleotide sequence: TGTGCCACCAGTGATTGGGCAGAGCAAGAGACCCAGTACTTC.

V is TRBV7-9 and J is TRBJ2-3, with a possible D match to TRBD2 (6 bases). Germline CDR1 and CDR2: SEHNR and FQNEAQ (reference sequence). The CDR3 is 16 residues long. Trimming shortened V by 7 bases and J by 0 bases, and 17 bases separated the two germline ends. This CDR3 is CASTNGGSTSTDTQYF. The DNA of the CDR3 is TGTGCCAGCACCAATGGGGGGAGCACTAGCACAGATACGCAGTATTTT.

The rearrangement joins TRBV7-3 to TRBJ2-2; tentative D call: TRBD1 (6 bases). Trimming stripped 4 bases from V and 0 bases from J, with 15 bases between. This CDR3 region has 17 residues. The germline gives CDR1 SGHTA, CDR2 FQGTGA. CDR3 nucleotides: TGTGCCAGCAGCTCAGGCGGATACAGGGCGAACACCGGGGAGCTGTTTTTT. It translates to CASSSGGYRANTGELFF.

The chain uses TRBV6-6 and TRBJ2-7, with 10 bases identical to TRBD1. J gave up 5 bases and V 7 bases, and 5 bases lay outside the gene matches. The CDR3 totals 13 residues. Germline V gene data show CDR1 as MNHNY and CDR2 as SVGAGI (reference sequence). This chain's CDR3 is CASNYGTGDEQYF. Here the CDR3 DNA reads TGTGCCAGCAACTACGGGACAGGGGACGAGCAGTACTTC.

The chain uses TRBV7-9 and TRBJ1-4; D perhaps matches TRBD1 (5 bases). CDR3 length: 14 amino acids. Trimming took off 5 bases at V and 11 bases at J, with 18 bases between the two ends. CDR1 is SEHNR, CDR2 FQNEAQ, per germline (reference sequence). The CDR3 DNA is TGTGCCAGCAGCGAAGACAGAGCGTCGGTTAAACTGTTTTTT. Protein: CASSEDRASVKLFF.

The J gene is TRBJ1-1, the V gene TRBV18; 8 bases are a match to TRBD1. This CDR3 contains 14 residues. J gave up 5 bases and V 3 bases, and 5 bases lay outside the gene matches. Per the germline V gene, CDR1 is KGHSH and CDR2 is LQKENI. CDR3 amino acids: CASSPQGARTEAFF. The CDR3 DNA is TGTGCCAGCTCACCCCAGGGGGCGCGGACTGAAGCTTTCTTT.

V is TRBV24-1 and J is TRBJ2-1; 8 bases match TRBD2. Germline assignment: CDR1 KGHDR and CDR2 SFDVKD. Losses at the gene ends were 6 bases for V and 12 bases for J; bases not matched to a gene: 12. There are 14 residues in the CDR3. CDR3 sequence (DNA): TGTGCCACCAGTCTTACCGGGACTAGGTCAGGGCAGTTCTTC. Protein sequence: CATSLTGTRSGQFF.

V and J are TRBV19 and TRBJ1-1, with TRBD1 matching 8 bases. V shed 6 bases, J shed 4 bases, and the junction held 7 bases outside the gene matches. Germline CDR1 and CDR2: LNHDA and SQIVND (reference sequence). This CDR3 spans 14 amino acids. In nucleotides, the CDR3 is TGTGCCAGTAGGAAACAGGGGGACGGCACTGAAGCTTTCTTT. This sequence encodes CASRKQGDGTEAFF.

CDR3 nucleotides: TGTGCCAGCAGCTCACTACAGGGTTGGTATGGCTACACCTTC. This encodes CASSSLQGWYGYTF. The chain recombines TRBV5-6 with TRBJ1-2; D is possibly TRBD1 (6 bases). Trimming took off 3 bases at V and 5 bases at J, with 14 bases between the two ends. The CDR3 runs to 14 residues. Germline values: CDR1 SGHDT, CDR2 YYEEEE.

This clone has a handful of counts. The V and J genes are TRBV18 and TRBJ2-2; possibly TRBD2 for D (6 bases). The V end lost 0 bases, the J end lost 0 bases, and 11 bases lay between the germline ends. CDR1 is KGHSH and CDR2 is LQKENI in the germline V gene. The CDR3 is 17 residues long. Written as DNA, the CDR3 is TGTGCCAGCTCACCACCCTTCGCGGGACCGAACACCGGGGAGCTGTTTTTT. This sequence encodes CASSPPFAGPNTGELFF. Full variable domain (remainder filled in from reference TRBV18 and TRBJ2-2): NAGVMQNPRHLVRRRGQEARLRCSPMKGHSHVYWYRQLPEEGLKFMVYLQKENIIDESGMPKERFSAEFPKEGPSILRIQQVVRGDSAAYFCASSPPFAGPNTGELFFGEGSRLTVL.

This chain joins TRBV6-5 and TRBJ1-1; D might be TRBD1 (6 bases). The CDR3 is 14 amino acids. In germline, CDR1 is MNHEY, CDR2 SVGAGI. The ends were cut back, 5 bases at V and 4 bases at J, with 14 bases in the middle. CDR3 protein: CASSLTGFGTEAFF. For the CDR3, the DNA is TGTGCCAGCAGTCTTACAGGGTTCGGCACTGAAGCTTTCTTT.

The V gene is TRBV4-3, the J gene TRBJ2-7, with unresolved D. V gave up 2 bases and J gave up 0 bases, with 8 bases separating them. The CDR3 extends over 14 amino acids. Germline loops: CDR1 LGHNA, CDR2 YSLEER. The CDR3 loop reads CASSQFTLSYEQYF. In DNA form, the CDR3 reads TGCGCCAGCAGCCAATTTACTCTCTCCTACGAGCAGTACTTC.

The chain joins TRBV28 to TRBJ1-5, with unresolved D. Germline CDR1 MDHEN, CDR2 SYDVKM. The CDR3 is 15 residues long. Trimming removed 5 bases at V and 3 bases at J, with 14 bases between. The CDR3 sequence: CASSETTEVNQPQHF. The CDR3 DNA is TGTGCCAGCAGTGAGACCACTGAGGTCAATCAGCCCCAGCATTTT.

This chain connects TRBV5-5 to TRBJ1-2; D unclear. Germline CDR1 is SGHKS and CDR2 is YYEKEE (reference sequence). The CDR3 loop spans 14 amino acids. Trimming removed 5 bases at V and 5 bases at J, with 16 bases between. CDR3: CASSPALTLYGYTF. As DNA, the CDR3 is TGTGCCAGCAGTCCCGCCCTAACCCTATATGGCTACACCTTC.

The rearrangement links TRBV2 to TRBJ2-7, with a tentative D call TRBD1 (7 bases). Germline loops: CDR1 SNHLY, CDR2 FYNNEI. The V gene lost 3 bases and the J gene lost 4 bases, with 13 bases spanning the gap. The CDR3 consists of 14 residues. This CDR3 is CASSEGQGGYEQYF. CDR3 bases: TGTGCCAGCAGTGAGGGGCAGGGGGGATACGAGCAGTACTTC.

About this clone: Other DNA sequences from this sample encode an identical CDR3 as well. The genes are TRBV14 and TRBJ2-7; 11 bases fit TRBD2. Germline assignment: CDR1 SGHDN and CDR2 FVKESK. Trimming took 4 bases from V and 4 from J; bases not matched to a gene: 3. The CDR3 consists of 14 residues. The CDR3 nucleotides read TGTGCCAGCAGCCCCCTAGCGGGAGGTTACGAGCAGTACTTC. It translates to CASSPLAGGYEQYF. The complete variable domain, with remaining parts taken from reference TRBV14 and TRBJ2-7, reads EAGVTQFPSHSVIEKGQTVTLRCDPISGHDNLYWYRRVMGKEIKFLLHFVKESKQDESGMPNNRFLAERTGGTYSTLKVQPAELEDSGVYFCASSPLAGGYEQYFGPGTRLTVT.

This clone was found once. The chain uses TRBV2 and TRBJ2-5; TRBD1 matches 7 bases. The ends lost 8 bases at V and 4 bases at J; junction bases unmatched: 7. The CDR3 covers 13 residues. Germline V CDR1 and CDR2: SNHLY, FYNNEI. The CDR3 here is CASSTGLGETQYF. The CDR3 DNA sequence: TGTGCCAGCTCGACAGGGCTCGGAGAGACCCAGTACTTC.

In its sample, this clone was seen a few times. The chain uses TRBV2 and TRBJ2-3, with a weak D call TRBD2 (5 bases). Deletions cut 5 bases from V and 5 bases from J, with 11 bases between. Germline lookup yields CDR1 SNHLY and CDR2 FYNNEI. This CDR3 has 13 residues. The CDR3, as DNA: TGTGCCAGCAGTTTCGGAGCGGTAGATACGCAGTATTTT. Residues: CASSFGAVDTQYF.